This is a list of T cell receptor beta chains from one sample in a study of CD8 T cells in Susac syndrome. TCRdb re-called the immunoSEQ multiplex PCR reads with MiXCR, one entry per CDR3 protein. This table holds around 170,000 distinct CDR3 sequences, 85% to 95% found once. The sequencing input was CD8+ T cells from PBMCs. These receptors were taken from a human donor with multiple sclerosis. Both conserved end residues are trimmed from each CDR3.

J	V	CDR3
TRBJ1-5	TRBV19	ASSIRGRKDQPQH
TRBJ2-6	TRBV18	ASSPLPAPSGANVLT
TRBJ2-5	TRBV28	ASRGGETQY
TRBJ2-5	TRBV13	ASSLNGETQY
TRBJ2-5	TRBV29-1	SLGSGGTQY
TRBJ2-7	TRBV5-6	ASSAGQAHYYEQY
TRBJ1-2	TRBV29-1	SAPAQGNYGYT
TRBJ1-6	TRBV7-9	ASSDRAPYNSPLH
TRBJ2-2	TRBV5-1	ASSFPRGVQTGELF
TRBJ2-1	TRBV27	ASSPSPTGPEQF
TRBJ1-2	TRBV2	ASTFPGASSGYT
TRBJ1-1	TRBV7-8	ASLGQNTEAF
TRBJ2-3	TRBV20-1	SARLRGGPPRTDTQY
TRBJ2-1	TRBV29-1	SVEDVGVGGRVNEQF
TRBJ2-1	TRBV19	ASSWGQGANEQF
TRBJ2-4	TRBV5-4	ASSLVGQKNIQY
TRBJ2-1	TRBV12-3/TRBV12-4	ASSAGYNEQF
TRBJ2-5	TRBV5-1	ASSLFARGHETQY
TRBJ1-5	TRBV7-9	ASSFEGSGNQPQH
TRBJ2-7	TRBV12-3/TRBV12-4	ASTLTSGEQY
TRBJ2-1	TRBV9	ASSARALDNEQF
TRBJ2-1	TRBV5-1	ASSLTSGRAHEQF
TRBJ2-7	TRBV6-6	ASSWTEPTYEQY
TRBJ2-7	TRBV20-1	SARSLGTANGYEQY
TRBJ2-7	TRBV29-1	SAHGPGLAGGPSYEQY
TRBJ2-1	TRBV11-2	ASSSTSGRDEQF
TRBJ2-2	TRBV6-5	ASSYYGRSNTGELF
TRBJ1-5	TRBV15	ATSNKKGYQPQH
TRBJ1-1	TRBV9	ASSADRGGEAF
TRBJ1-2	TRBV6-5	ASSQDRVYGYT
TRBJ2-7	TRBV6-5	ASSYSQNGAYEQY
TRBJ2-1	TRBV6-6	ASHTSSYNEQF
TRBJ2-6	TRBV3-1	ASSQEEDGSGANVLT
TRBJ2-7	TRBV20-1	SARSPFTYEQY
TRBJ1-3	TRBV29-1	SVSRGDPSGNTIY
TRBJ2-7	TRBV29-1	SVGLTGGLYEQY
TRBJ2-5	TRBV20-1	SARLYRDTFQETQY